This is a list of T cell receptor beta chains from one sample in a study of cytomegalovirus exposure and HLA in healthy donors. Some clones are missing from TCRdb's copy, which holds only in-frame ones; the method was immunoSEQ multiplex PCR. The sample yields fewer than 150,000 clones, 60% to 80% seen once. Sequencing was performed on PBMCs. The receptors shown here come from a man aged 30-40 years in good health and CMV-seronegative. The CDR3 runs from the conserved cysteine through the conserved F or W. D genes are given only for firm matches. The size of a clone is reported for some rows only, either as once, few or many, or as a class for expanded clones.

size	V	D	J	DNA	CDR3
once	TRBV18	TRBD2	TRBJ2-1	TGTGCCAGCTCACGAGGCGGGGGAAGCAATGAGCAGTTCTTC	CASSRGGGSNEQFF
-	TRBV4-1	-	TRBJ2-5	TGCGCCAGCAGCCGTAGTGGACAGCTTCAAGAGACCCAGTACTTC	CASSRSGQLQETQYF
once	TRBV6-1	TRBD2	TRBJ2-3	TGTGCCAGCAGTGATATAGCGGGAGGAAAGGCAGATACGCAGTATTTT	CASSDIAGGKADTQYF
-	TRBV4-3	-	TRBJ2-5	TGCGCCAGCAGCCAGACACCCGCAGGCCAAGAGACCCAGTACTTC	CASSQTPAGQETQYF
few	TRBV10-3	-	TRBJ1-4	TGTGCCATCAGTGAGTCGGCAGTCCTTAATGAAAAACTGTTTTTT	CAISESAVLNEKLFF
-	TRBV9	-	TRBJ2-3	TGTGCCAGCAGCCAGGGTGATACGCAGTATTTT	CASSQGDTQYF
few	TRBV28	-	TRBJ1-1	TGTGCCAGCAGTTTACACAGTGAAGCTTTCTTT	CASSLHSEAFF
-	TRBV15	-	TRBJ1-1	TGTGCCACCAGCAGAGAAACGGGATGGAGCACTGAAGCTTTCTTT	CATSRETGWSTEAFF
-	TRBV18	-	TRBJ1-4	TGTGCCAGCTCTCCGTCCGAGTACCCATTAACTAATGAAAAACTGTTTTTT	CASSPSEYPLTNEKLFF
-	TRBV27	-	TRBJ1-2	TGTGCCAGCAGTTTTGAAGGGGGCTATGGCTACACCTTC	CASSFEGGYGYTF
-	TRBV18	-	TRBJ1-2	TGTGCCACCCCAGGAACCTATGGCTACACCTTC	CATPGTYGYTF
-	TRBV5-4	-	TRBJ2-7	TGTGCCAGCAGCCCGGAAGCCGGAGCTCTCGGAACCTACGAGCAGTACTTC	CASSPEAGALGTYEQYF
-	TRBV18	-	TRBJ1-5	TGTGCCAGCTCACTGAATCAGGAACAGCCCCAGCATTTT	CASSLNQEQPQHF
-	TRBV18	TRBD2	TRBJ2-5	TGTGCCAGCTCACCTTGGAGCGGGGGCGAAGGGGAGACCCAGTACTTC	CASSPWSGGEGETQYF
-	TRBV6-6	TRBD1	TRBJ1-1	TGTGCCAGCAGTCTACCGACAGGGGTCGGGTACACTGAAGCTTTCTTT	CASSLPTGVGYTEAFF
-	TRBV27	TRBD2	TRBJ2-5	TGTGCCAGCAGTTTATGGGCGGGAGGAGCCCAGTACTTC	CASSLWAGGAQYF
-	TRBV11-2	-	TRBJ2-1	TGTGCCAGCAGCTTTGTACAGCAGGTTGAGCAGTTCTTC	CASSFVQQVEQFF
once	TRBV19	-	TRBJ2-3	TGTGCCAGTAGTACCCGGGGTAGGGTCCTCACAGATACGCAGTATTTT	CASSTRGRVLTDTQYF
-	TRBV19	TRBD1	TRBJ1-1	TGTGCCAGTAAACAGGGGGCGGGGGACACTGAAGCTTTCTTT	CASKQGAGDTEAFF
-	TRBV5-8	-	TRBJ2-3	TGTGCCAGCACCCGCGGCAGATATAGTTCAGATACGCAGTATTTT	CASTRGRYSSDTQYF
-	TRBV21-1	-	TRBJ1-1	TGTGCCAGCAGCAAGGGACAGCGCCCCACTGAAGCTTTCTTT	CASSKGQRPTEAFF
few	TRBV18	TRBD2	TRBJ2-5	TGTGCCAGCTCACCACCGCTAGCGGGAGAGACCCAGTACTTC	CASSPPLAGETQYF
-	TRBV9	-	TRBJ2-7	TGTGCCAGCAGCGGGGGGGACAGTGTTGCCTACGAGCAGTACTTC	CASSGGDSVAYEQYF
once	TRBV19	TRBD1	TRBJ2-7	TGTGCCAGTAGTATCCGGGACAGGGGAAGCTACGAGCAGTACTTC	CASSIRDRGSYEQYF
-	TRBV7-9	-	TRBJ2-7	TGTGCCAGCAGCTCGGGATGGGGCGAGCAGTACTTC	CASSSGWGEQYF
-	TRBV29-1	-	TRBJ2-3	TGCAGCGTTGAGACACAGACCACAGATACGCAGTATTTT	CSVETQTTDTQYF
-	TRBV5-6	TRBD1	TRBJ1-2	TGTGCCAGCACCCTCCGACAGGGAATAATCCAAGCTAACTATGGCTACACCTTC	CASTLRQGIIQANYGYTF
-	TRBV7-9	-	TRBJ2-7	TGTGCCAGCAGCGTAAGACAGGTGAAAGGAAACGAGCAGTACTTC	CASSVRQVKGNEQYF
few	TRBV5-4	-	TRBJ2-6	TGTGCCAGCAGGCCCGGAGGTTCTGGGGCCAACGTCCTGACTTTC	CASRPGGSGANVLTF
-	TRBV7-8	TRBD2	TRBJ2-7	TGTGCCAGCAGCGCCAAACTTACTAGCGGCAGGAATCCCCACGAGCAGTACTTC	CASSAKLTSGRNPHEQYF
-	TRBV5-1	-	TRBJ1-1	TGCGCCAGCAGCTTGTTATTCGGGATGAACACTGAAGCTTTCTTT	CASSLLFGMNTEAFF
few	TRBV6-1	TRBD1	TRBJ2-7	TGTGCCAGCAGTGGGGACAGTTACGAGCAGTACTTC	CASSGDSYEQYF
-	TRBV4-1	-	TRBJ1-5	TGCGCCAGCAGCCCGGACAGTAGCAATCAGCCCCAGCATTTT	CASSPDSSNQPQHF
-	TRBV5-1	TRBD1	TRBJ2-7	TGCGCCAGCAGCTTTCGGACAGGCTACGAGCAGTACTTC	CASSFRTGYEQYF
-	TRBV28	-	TRBJ1-5	TGTGCCAGCAGAAAGGGAGGCAGCAATCAGCCCCAGCATTTT	CASRKGGSNQPQHF
few	TRBV19	-	TRBJ1-2	TGTGCCAGCTCCCTTGGGCTTAACTATGGCTACACCTTC	CASSLGLNYGYTF
-	TRBV25-1	TRBD2	TRBJ2-5	TGTGCCAGCGGACTAGCGGGAGCTCGAGAGACCCAGTACTTC	CASGLAGARETQYF
-	TRBV10-3	-	TRBJ1-1	TGTGCCATCAGTCACAGACTGGGGGGCACTGAAGCTTTCTTT	CAISHRLGGTEAFF
-	TRBV10-2	TRBD1	TRBJ1-5	TGCGCCAGCCGCGGACAGGAGGAGGGCAATCAGCCCCAGCATTTT	CASRGQEEGNQPQHF